A single sample gave rise to the 11 T cell receptor beta chains below, sequenced in a study of Ad26.COV2.S vaccination and SARS-CoV-2 variants. Some clones are missing from TCRdb's copy, which holds only in-frame ones; the method was immunoSEQ multiplex PCR. The table records roughly 400,000 clones, about 90% of them present only once. Regarding treatment: 15 to 20 received Ad26.COV2.S at low or high dose, single or two shots; roughly five received placebo; per-sample allocation not given. On day 63 after the first injection, vaccine and placebo recipients gave samples. Specimen: peripheral blood, collected in a trial of Ad26.COV2.S vaccine versus placebo. Every receptor here comes from a person between 18 and 65 years old who received the Ad26.COV2.S COVID-19 vaccine or a placebo.

The V call is TRBV30, the J call TRBJ2-1; 8 positions match TRBD1. Germline loops: CDR1 GTSNPN, CDR2 SVGIG (reference sequence). The CDR3 totals 13 residues. V shed 4 bases, J shed 5 bases, and the junction held 4 bases outside the gene matches. In nucleotides, the CDR3 is TGTGCCTGGAACAGGGGGATTGACAATGAGCAGTTCTTC. As protein: CAWNRGIDNEQFF.

V and J are TRBV6-5 and TRBJ2-7; 9 positions match TRBD1. After removal of 4 bases from V and 6 bases from J, the junction contained 7 bases not matched to a gene. Germline values: CDR1 MNHEY, CDR2 SVGAGI. This CDR3 region has 14 residues. DNA for the CDR3: TGTGCCAGCAGTTTCACCGGGACAGGGTCCGAGCAGTACTTC. The encoded protein is CASSFTGTGSEQYF.

The chain has TRBV21-1 and TRBJ1-4; the table gives TRBD1 as D, unverified against the DNA. TRBV21-1 is reported as a pseudogene. This CDR3 contains 13 residues. The chain's CDR3 is CASNRGQNEKLFF. The CDR3 DNA follows: TGTGCCAGTAACAGGGGACAGAATGAAAAACTGTTTTTT.

Here the CDR3 reads CASSHGGGVIDTQYF. In nucleotides, the CDR3 is TGCGCCAGCAGCCACGGGGGAGGGGTAATAGATACGCAGTATTTT. V is TRBV4-3 and J is TRBJ2-3, with TRBD2 matching over 7 bases. With V trimmed by 3 bases and J by 5 bases, 8 bases remained unmatched. This CDR3 comprises 15 residues. The germline V gene has CDR1 LGHNA and CDR2 YSLEER.

V and J are TRBV4-3 and TRBJ1-6; no firm D call. CDR1 LGHNA and CDR2 YSLEER come from the germline V gene. V was trimmed by 4 bases and J by 0 bases, leaving 7 bases between them. The CDR3 runs to 15 residues. The CDR3, as DNA: TGCGCCAGCAGCCGGACGGGCTCCTATAATTCACCCCTCCACTTT. Encoded protein: CASSRTGSYNSPLHF.

The V gene is TRBV7-2, the J gene TRBJ2-5; 10 nucleotides agree with TRBD1. There are 13 residues in the CDR3. V was pared by 5 bases and J by 5 bases, with 2 bases of the junction left unmatched. Germline assignment: CDR1 SGHTA and CDR2 FQGNSA. This CDR3 is CASSRQGAETQYF. DNA of the CDR3: TGTGCCAGCAGCAGACAGGGGGCTGAGACCCAGTACTTC.

The chain links TRBV6-2 or TRBV6-3 to TRBJ2-7; weak D call: TRBD1 (5 bases). The CDR3 loop spans 14 amino acids. V lost 0 bases and J 6 bases, leaving 12 bases between the germline ends. Germline values: CDR1 MNHEY, CDR2 SVGEGT. The CDR3 protein is CASSYSIFRGEQYF. In DNA form, the CDR3 reads TGTGCCAGCAGTTACTCTATCTTTAGGGGCGAGCAGTACTTC.

This clone has only one observation. The chain uses TRBV7-2 and TRBJ2-1; 9 bases map to TRBD1. Germline V gene sequence: CDR1 SGHTA, CDR2 FQGNSA. V was clipped by 5 bases and J by 8 bases; unmatched bases: 7. The CDR3 extends over 14 amino acids. The CDR3 nucleotides read TGTGCCAGCAGCGCGACAGGGGGTTTCGATGAGCAGTTCTTC. It codes for CASSATGGFDEQFF.

The V call is TRBV29-1, the J call TRBJ2-1, with TRBD1 as a possible D gene (6 bases). With 7 bases removed from V and 0 bases from J, the gap between germline ends came to 16 bases. CDR1 is SQVTM, CDR2 ANQGSEA, per germline. CDR3 length equals 15 residues. The CDR3 reads CSDHLTGSSYNEQFF. The CDR3 DNA reads as TGCAGCGACCACTTGACAGGCTCCTCCTACAATGAGCAGTTCTTC.

The chain couples TRBV6-7 to TRBJ1-2; D remains ambiguous. TRBV6-7 is recorded as an ORF, its role being uncertain. This CDR3 has 9 amino acids. With 11 bases removed from V and 7 bases from J, the gap between germline ends came to 8 bases. The CDR3 DNA reads as TGTGCCTGTAGATTTGGCTACACCTTC. Amino acid sequence: CACRFGYTF.

The rearrangement links TRBV6-5 to TRBJ2-7; 7 bases fit TRBD2. The CDR3 extends over 12 amino acids. Germline V lookup: CDR1 MNHEY, CDR2 SVGAGI. V lost 10 bases to trimming and J lost 5 bases; unmatched junction nucleotides: 8. CDR3 in amino acids: CATSREGDEQYF. The CDR3 DNA sequence: TGTGCCACCTCAAGGGAGGGTGACGAGCAGTACTTC.